The rows below give T cell receptor beta chains drawn from one sample of a study of blood T cell repertoires in COVID-19. TCRdb's copy holds only in-frame clones and misses some; the assay was immunoSEQ multiplex PCR. The data hold around 60,000 clones, with 80% to 90% observed a single time. The sequenced sample consisted of peripheral blood. The receptors were sampled from a woman in her sixties with COVID-19, enrolled during active disease. Each CDR3 is given with its conserved first and last residue. The D gene is left open where the match is weak. Clone size, where shown, is once, few, many, or a class for clones that have expanded.

>TRBJ2-2|-|TRBV5-6|once|15
CASSYRGTLTGELFF
TGTGCCAGCAGCTACCGTGGGACACTCACCGGGGAGCTGTTTTTT
>TRBJ1-4|-|TRBV13|-|15
CASSFRTTTNEKLFF
TGTGCCAGCAGCTTTCGGACAACTACTAATGAAAAACTGTTTTTT
>TRBJ1-5|-|TRBV2|-|12
CASNQGNQPQHF
TGTGCCAGCAACCAGGGGAATCAGCCCCAGCATTTT
>TRBJ1-2|-|TRBV6-1|few|14
CASSEDQALYGYTF
TGTGCCAGCAGTGAAGATCAGGCCCTCTATGGCTACACCTTC
>TRBJ2-1|-|TRBV6-4|few|15
CASSDSSQDYNEQFF
TGTGCCAGCAGTGACTCGAGTCAGGATTACAATGAGCAGTTCTTC
>TRBJ1-1|-|TRBV3-1/TRBV3-2|-|17
CASSQDSPVPWSTEAFF
TGTGCCAGCAGCCAAGATTCGCCCGTCCCATGGAGCACTGAAGCTTTCTTT
>TRBJ2-7|TRBD2|TRBV4-2|-|18
CASSLSLAGKDRSYEQYF
TGTGCCAGCAGTCTTAGCCTAGCGGGAAAGGATCGTTCCTACGAGCAGTACTTC
>TRBJ1-3|TRBD1|TRBV18|-|15
CASSEQGALGNTIYF
TGTGCCAGCTCAGAACAGGGGGCGCTTGGAAACACCATATATTTT
>TRBJ2-3|-|TRBV6-2/TRBV6-3|-|16
CASSYSYSGWADTQYF
TGTGCCAGCAGTTACTCGTATTCGGGGTGGGCAGATACGCAGTATTTT
>TRBJ1-2|TRBD1|TRBV28|once|16
CASSSQGRTGRYGYTF
TGTGCCAGCAGTTCCCAGGGCCGGACAGGCCGCTATGGCTACACCTTC
>TRBJ2-3|TRBD2|TRBV6-5|-|15
CASSPAGLAGDTQYF
TGTGCCAGCAGTCCCGCGGGACTAGCAGGTGATACGCAGTATTTT
>TRBJ2-7|TRBD1|TRBV5-4|-|13
CASSAQGAYEQYF
TGTGCCAGCAGCGCACAGGGGGCCTACGAGCAGTACTTC
>TRBJ2-3|TRBD2|TRBV11-3|-|18
CASSFRTSGRAGTDTQYF
TGTGCCAGCAGCTTCCGGACTAGCGGGAGGGCAGGGACAGATACGCAGTATTTT
>TRBJ1-2|-|TRBV29-1|-|12
CSVGQPNYGYTF
TGCAGCGTCGGACAGCCTAACTATGGCTACACCTTC
>TRBJ2-7|TRBD2|TRBV9|-|15
CASSPIGTSGFEQYF
TGTGCCAGCAGCCCCATCGGGACTAGCGGCTTTGAGCAGTACTTC
>TRBJ1-5|-|TRBV15|-|16
CATSRGEGRSNQPQHF
TGTGCCACCAGCAGAGGGGAAGGGAGGAGCAATCAGCCCCAGCATTTT
>TRBJ2-7|-|TRBV5-1|few|13
CASSLGRVGEQYF
TGCGCCAGCAGCTTGGGCCGGGTGGGCGAGCAGTACTTC
>TRBJ2-7|-|TRBV5-6|-|15
CASSLAGTSFSEQYF
TGTGCCAGCAGCTTGGCCGGGACTTCTTTCTCCGAGCAGTACTTC
>TRBJ2-3|-|TRBV6-5|-|13
CASSYAYTDTQYF
TGTGCCAGCAGTTACGCCTACACAGATACGCAGTATTTT
>TRBJ1-6|-|TRBV30|-|12
CAWSPQNSPLHF
TGTGCCTGGAGTCCTCAGAATTCACCCCTCCACTTT
>TRBJ1-2|TRBD1|TRBV4-1|-|16
CASSQGRQGDGYGYTF
TGCGCCAGCAGCCAAGGAAGACAGGGTGACGGCTATGGCTACACCTTC
>TRBJ1-2|TRBD1|TRBV12-3/TRBV12-4|-|13
CASSSNRGHGYTF
TGTGCCAGCAGTTCGAACAGGGGGCATGGCTACACCTTC
>TRBJ2-3|-|TRBV24-1|-|16
CATSDLAFGGTDTQYF
TGTGCCACCAGTGATTTAGCGTTTGGCGGTACAGATACGCAGTATTTT
>TRBJ1-4|TRBD1|TRBV28|-|12
CASRTGVLALFF
TGTGCCAGCAGGACAGGGGTCCTTGCACTGTTTTTT
>TRBJ1-5|TRBD1|TRBV5-4|-|15
CASSYRDRPNQPQHF
TGTGCCAGCAGCTACCGGGACAGGCCTAATCAGCCCCAGCATTTT
>TRBJ2-7|-|TRBV11-1|-|11
CASSLRYEQYF
TGTGCCAGCAGCTTGCGCTATGAGCAGTACTTC